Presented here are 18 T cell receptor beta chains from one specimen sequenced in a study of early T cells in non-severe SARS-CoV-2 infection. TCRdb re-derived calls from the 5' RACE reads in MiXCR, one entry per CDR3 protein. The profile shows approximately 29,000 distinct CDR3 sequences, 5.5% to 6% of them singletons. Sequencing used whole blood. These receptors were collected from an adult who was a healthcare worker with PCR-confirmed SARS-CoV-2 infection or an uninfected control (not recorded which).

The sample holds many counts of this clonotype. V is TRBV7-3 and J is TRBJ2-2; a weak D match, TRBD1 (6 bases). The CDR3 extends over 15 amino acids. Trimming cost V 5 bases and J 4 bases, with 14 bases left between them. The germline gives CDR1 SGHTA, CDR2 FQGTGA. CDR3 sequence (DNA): TGTGCCAGCAGCCCGCAGGGGACGGGCACCGGGGAGCTGTTTTTT. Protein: CASSPQGTGTGELFF.

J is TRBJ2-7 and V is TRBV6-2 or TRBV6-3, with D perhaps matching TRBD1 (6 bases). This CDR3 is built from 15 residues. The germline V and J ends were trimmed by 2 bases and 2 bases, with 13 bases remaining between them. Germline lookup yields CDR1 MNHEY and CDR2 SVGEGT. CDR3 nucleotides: TGTGCCAGCAGTTACGGGGGCGATCCCACCTACGAGCAGTACTTC. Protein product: CASSYGGDPTYEQYF.

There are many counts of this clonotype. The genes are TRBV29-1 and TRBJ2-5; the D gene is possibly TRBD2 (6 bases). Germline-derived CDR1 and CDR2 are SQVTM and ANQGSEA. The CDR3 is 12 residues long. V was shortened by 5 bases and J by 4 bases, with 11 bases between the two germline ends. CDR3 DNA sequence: TGCAGCGTTAGCAGGGAGGCAGAGACCCAGTACTTC. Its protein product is CSVSREAETQYF.

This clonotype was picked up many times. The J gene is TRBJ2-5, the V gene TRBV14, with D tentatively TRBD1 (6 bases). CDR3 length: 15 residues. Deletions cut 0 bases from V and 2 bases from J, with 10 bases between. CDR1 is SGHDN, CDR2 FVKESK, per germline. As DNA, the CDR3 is TGTGCCAGCAGCCAAGAACTTGGACAGCAAGAGACCCAGTACTTC. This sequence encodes CASSQELGQQETQYF. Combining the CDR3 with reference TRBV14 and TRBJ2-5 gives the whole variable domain EAGVTQFPSHSVIEKGQTVTLRCDPISGHDNLYWYRRVMGKEIKFLLHFVKESKQDESGMPNNRFLAERTGGTYSTLKVQPAELEDSGVYFCASSQELGQQETQYFGPGTRLLVL.

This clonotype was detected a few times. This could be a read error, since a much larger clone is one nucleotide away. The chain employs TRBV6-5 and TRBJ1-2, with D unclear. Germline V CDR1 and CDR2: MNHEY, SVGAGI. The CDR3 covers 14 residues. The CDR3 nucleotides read TGTGTCAGCAGTTACTCTCGCAGTATCAGTGGCTACACCTTC. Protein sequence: CVSSYSRSISGYTF.

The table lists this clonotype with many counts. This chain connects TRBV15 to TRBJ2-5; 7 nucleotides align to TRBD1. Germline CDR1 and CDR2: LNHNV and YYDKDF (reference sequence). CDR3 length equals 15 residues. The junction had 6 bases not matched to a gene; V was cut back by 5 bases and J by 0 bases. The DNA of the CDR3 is TGTGCCACCAGCGCCCGGACAGGTTACCAAGAGACCCAGTACTTC. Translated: CATSARTGYQETQYF.

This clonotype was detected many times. Here the CDR3 reads CASGGRRYDGELFF. Written as DNA, the CDR3 is TGTGCCAGCGGGGGAAGGCGGTACGACGGGGAGCTGTTTTTT. This rearrangement joins TRBV9 to TRBJ2-2; possibly TRBD1 or TRBD2 for D (5 bases each). V lost 7 bases and J lost 7, with 17 bases in between. CDR1 and CDR2 from the germline V gene are SGDLS and YYNGEE. This CDR3 spans 14 amino acids.

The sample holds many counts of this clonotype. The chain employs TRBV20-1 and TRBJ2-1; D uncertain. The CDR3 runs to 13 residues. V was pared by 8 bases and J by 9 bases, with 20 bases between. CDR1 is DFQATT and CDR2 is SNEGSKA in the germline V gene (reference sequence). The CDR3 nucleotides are TGCAGTCACGACGGGCTAGTGGAAATTGAGCAGTTCTTC. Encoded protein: CSHDGLVEIEQFF.

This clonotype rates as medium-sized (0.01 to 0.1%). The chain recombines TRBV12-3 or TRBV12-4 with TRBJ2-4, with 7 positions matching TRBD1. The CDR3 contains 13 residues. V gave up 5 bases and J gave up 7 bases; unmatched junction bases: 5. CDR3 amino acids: CASSGTVLNIQYF. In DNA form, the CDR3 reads TGTGCCAGCAGTGGGACAGTCCTGAACATTCAGTACTTC.

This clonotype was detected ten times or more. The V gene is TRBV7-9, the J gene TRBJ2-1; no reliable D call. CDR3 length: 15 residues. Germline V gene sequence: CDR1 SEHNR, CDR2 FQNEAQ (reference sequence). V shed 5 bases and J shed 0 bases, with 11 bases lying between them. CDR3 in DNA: TGTGCCAGCAGCGAGGAGATAAGCTCCTACAATGAGCAGTTCTTC. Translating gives CASSEEISSYNEQFF.

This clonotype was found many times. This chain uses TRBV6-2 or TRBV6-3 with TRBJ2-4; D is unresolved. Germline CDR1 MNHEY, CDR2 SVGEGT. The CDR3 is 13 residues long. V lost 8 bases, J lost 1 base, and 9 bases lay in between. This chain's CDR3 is CASFSEAKNIQYF. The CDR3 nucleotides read TGTGCCAGCTTCTCAGAGGCCAAAAACATTCAGTACTTC.

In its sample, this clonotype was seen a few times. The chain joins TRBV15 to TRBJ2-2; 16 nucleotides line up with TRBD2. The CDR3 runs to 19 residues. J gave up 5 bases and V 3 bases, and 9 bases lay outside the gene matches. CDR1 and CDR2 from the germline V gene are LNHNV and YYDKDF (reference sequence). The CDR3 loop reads CATSSRGTSGGAWTGELFF. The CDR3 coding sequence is TGTGCCACCAGCAGCAGAGGGACTAGCGGGGGGGCCTGGACCGGGGAGCTGTTTTTT.

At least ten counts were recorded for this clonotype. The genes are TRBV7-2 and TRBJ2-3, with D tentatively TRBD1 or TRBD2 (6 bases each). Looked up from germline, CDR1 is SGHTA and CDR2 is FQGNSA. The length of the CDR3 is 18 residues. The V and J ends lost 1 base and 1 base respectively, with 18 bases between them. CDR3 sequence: CASSLVVFTGAGTDTQYF. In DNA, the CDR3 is TGTGCCAGCAGCTTAGTGGTTTTTACGGGGGCTGGCACAGATACGCAGTATTTT.

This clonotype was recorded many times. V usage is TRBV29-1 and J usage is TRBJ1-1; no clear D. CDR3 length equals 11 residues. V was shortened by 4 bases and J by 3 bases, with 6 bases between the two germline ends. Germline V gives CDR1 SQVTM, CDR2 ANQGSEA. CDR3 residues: CSVARHTEAFF. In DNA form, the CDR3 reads TGCAGCGTTGCCCGCCACACTGAAGCTTTCTTT.

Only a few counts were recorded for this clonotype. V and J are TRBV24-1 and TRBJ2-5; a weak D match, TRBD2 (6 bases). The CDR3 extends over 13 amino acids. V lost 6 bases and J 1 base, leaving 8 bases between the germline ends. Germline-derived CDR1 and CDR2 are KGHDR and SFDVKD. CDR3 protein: CATSIGGQETQYF. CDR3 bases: TGTGCCACCAGTATCGGGGGCCAAGAGACCCAGTACTTC.

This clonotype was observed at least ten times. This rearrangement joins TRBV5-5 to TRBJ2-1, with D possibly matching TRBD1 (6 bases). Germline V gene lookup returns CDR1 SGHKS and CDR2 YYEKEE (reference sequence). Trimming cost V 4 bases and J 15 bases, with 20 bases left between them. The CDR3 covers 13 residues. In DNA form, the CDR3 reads TGTGCCAGCAGCCTATCGATCCGGGACATTGGGTTCTTC. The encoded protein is CASSLSIRDIGFF. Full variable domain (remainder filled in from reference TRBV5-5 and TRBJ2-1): DAGVTQSPTHLIKTRGQQVTLRCSPISGHKSVSWYQQVLGQGPQFIFQYYEKEERGRGNFPDRFSARQFPNYSSELNVNALLLGDSALYLCASSLSIRDIGFFGPGTRLTVL.

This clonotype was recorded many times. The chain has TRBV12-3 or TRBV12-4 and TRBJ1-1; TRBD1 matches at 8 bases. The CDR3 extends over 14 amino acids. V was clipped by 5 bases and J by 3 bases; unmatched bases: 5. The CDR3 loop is CASSTSQGDTEAFF. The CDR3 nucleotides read TGTGCCAGCAGTACCTCACAGGGGGACACTGAAGCTTTCTTT.

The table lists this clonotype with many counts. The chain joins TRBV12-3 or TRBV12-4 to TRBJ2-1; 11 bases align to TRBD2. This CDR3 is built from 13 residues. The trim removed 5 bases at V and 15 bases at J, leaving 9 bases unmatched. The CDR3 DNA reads TGTGCCAGCAGTCCGGGACTAGCGGCCCTGCGGTTCTTC. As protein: CASSPGLAALRFF.